Listed here are 18 T cell receptor beta chains from one sample, sequenced in a study of T cells after yellow fever vaccination. MiXCR was run by TCRdb on the 5' RACE reads, yielding one entry per CDR3 protein. The data hold a few hundred thousand distinct CDR3 sequences, with about 15% observed a single time. The starting material was PBMCs, obtained around 5 days after the first yellow fever vaccination. These receptors were obtained from a man between 18 and 29 years old who received the YFV17D yellow fever vaccine.

The chain combines TRBV6-1 with TRBJ1-5, with no clear D. Germline V lookup: CDR1 MNHNS, CDR2 SASEGT. The CDR3 loop spans 13 amino acids. With 6 bases removed from V and 4 bases from J, the gap between germline ends came to 10 bases. The CDR3 DNA reads as TGTGCCAGCAGCCCGACCCTAAATCAGCCCCAGCATTTT. Protein: CASSPTLNQPQHF.

This clonotype was counted a few times. The V call is TRBV6-5, the J call TRBJ1-1; D unclear. Germline V gene lookup returns CDR1 MNHEY and CDR2 SVGAGI. The CDR3 spans 12 residues. V shed 0 bases and J shed 8 bases, with 7 bases lying between them. The CDR3: CASSYSVGEAFF. The CDR3 DNA is TGTGCCAGCAGTTACTCGGTGGGAGAAGCTTTCTTT.

This clonotype was picked up a small number of times. This CDR3 is CASSPRLAAPSYEQYF. CDR3 coding DNA: TGTGCCAGCAGCCCTCGACTAGCGGCTCCCTCCTACGAGCAGTACTTC. This chain links TRBV7-2 with TRBJ2-7; 9 bases fit TRBD2. Unmatched junction bases numbered 8, after V lost 5 bases and J lost 0 bases. This CDR3 comprises 16 residues. Germline V gene data show CDR1 as SGHTA and CDR2 as FQGNSA.

This chain uses TRBV12-3 or TRBV12-4 with TRBJ2-5; D is uncertain. The ends were cut back, 4 bases at V and 4 bases at J, with 7 bases in the middle. The CDR3 has 12 residues. CDR3 nucleotides: TGTGCCAGCAGTTACGTAGGAGAGACCCAGTACTTC. It yields the protein CASSYVGETQYF.

This clonotype was picked up a small number of times. This chain joins TRBV5-1 and TRBJ1-2, with no clear D. Germline assignment: CDR1 SGHRS and CDR2 YFSETQ. V gave up 0 bases and J gave up 8 bases, with 8 bases separating them. The CDR3 loop spans 12 amino acids. The CDR3 reads CASSLAMGGYTF. The CDR3 nucleotides read TGCGCCAGCAGCTTGGCCATGGGCGGCTACACCTTC.

This clonotype was seen a handful of times. The chain uses TRBV9 and TRBJ2-2, with TRBD1 matching over 9 bases. The germline CDR1 and CDR2 sequences are SGDLS and YYNGEE. Losses at the gene ends were 4 bases for V and 3 bases for J; bases not matched to a gene: 4. The CDR3 consists of 15 residues. The CDR3 region is CASSPRTGDTGELFF. CDR3 nucleotides: TGTGCCAGCAGCCCCCGGACAGGGGACACCGGGGAGCTGTTTTTT. Filled out from reference TRBV9 and TRBJ2-2, the complete variable domain reads DSGVTQTPKHLITATGQRVTLRCSPRSGDLSVYWYQQSLDQGLQFLIQYYNGEERAKGNILERFSAQQFPDLHSELNLSSLELGDSALYFCASSPRTGDTGELFFGEGSRLTVL.

This clonotype was counted ten times or more. The chain combines TRBV4-1 with TRBJ2-5; D is perhaps TRBD1 or TRBD2 (6 bases each). V was cut by 4 bases and J by 4 bases, with 16 bases left in between. This CDR3 has 15 residues. CDR1 and CDR2 (germline): MGHRA, YSYEKL. This CDR3 reads CASSPIGGLGETQYF. The CDR3 nucleotides read TGCGCCAGCAGCCCGATTGGGGGGCTAGGAGAGACCCAGTACTTC.

The table lists this clonotype with a few counts. This chain connects TRBV20-1 to TRBJ2-7; no clear D. Trimming cost V 3 bases and J 4 bases, with 22 bases left between them. This CDR3 comprises 16 residues. CDR1 and CDR2 (germline): DFQATT, SNEGSKA (reference sequence). For the CDR3, the DNA is TGCAGTGCTAGTAGAGGCCCAAGTCTAGACCCTTACGAGCAGTACTTC. This translates into CSASRGPSLDPYEQYF.

The V gene is TRBV27, the J gene TRBJ2-7; 8 bases align to TRBD1. The CDR3 runs 14 residues. From germline, CDR1 is MNHEY and CDR2 SMNVEV (reference sequence). With V trimmed by 8 bases and J by 5 bases, 11 bases remained unmatched. The DNA of the CDR3 is TGTGCCAGCTCCCCCGTGGACAGGGTCCACGAGCAGTACGTC. Protein sequence: CASSPVDRVHEQYV.

This clonotype was detected only a few times. The CDR3 reads CASSYGGQGYEQYF. Here the CDR3 DNA reads TGTGCCAGCAGTTACGGGGGACAGGGCTACGAGCAGTACTTC. The genes are TRBV6-2 or TRBV6-3 and TRBJ2-7; 9 positions match TRBD1. Germline CDR1 MNHEY, CDR2 SVGEGT. V gave up 2 bases and J gave up 3 bases; unmatched junction bases: 2. The CDR3 is made up of 14 amino acids.

The chain carries TRBV7-8 and TRBJ1-5; no clear D. This CDR3 spans 10 amino acids. Between the trimmed V and J ends, which lost 2 bases and 16 bases, there was a span of 9 bases. Germline CDR1 SGHVS, CDR2 FQNEAQ. The DNA of the CDR3 is TGTGCCAGCAGCTTAACCCACCCCCATTTT. Translated: CASSLTHPHF.

The V call is TRBV27, the J call TRBJ1-5, with D tentatively TRBD1 (6 bases). This CDR3 has 16 residues. The V end was cut by 4 bases, the J end by 3 bases, with 16 bases between. The germline CDR1 and CDR2 sequences are MNHEY and SMNVEV (reference sequence). CDR3: CASSSGGPLNNQPQHF. CDR3 DNA: TGTGCCAGCAGTTCTGGGGGGCCTTTGAACAATCAGCCCCAGCATTTT.

In this sample, this clonotype turned up a few times. The chain employs TRBV3-1 and TRBJ1-6; 9 bases line up with TRBD1. The germline V gene has CDR1 LGHDT and CDR2 YNNKEL (reference sequence). Trimming removed 4 bases from V and 13 bases from J; junction bases left unmatched: 8. The CDR3 consists of 14 residues. CDR3 residues: CASSLQGASPPLHF. As DNA, the CDR3 is TGTGCCAGCAGCCTACAGGGGGCCTCCCCGCCCCTCCACTTT. Based on the CDR3 plus reference TRBV3-1 and TRBJ1-6, the full variable domain is DTAVSQTPKYLVTQMGNDKSIKCEQNLGHDTMYWYKQDSKKFLKIMFSYNNKELIINETVPNRFSPKSPDKAHLNLHINSLELGDSAVYFCASSLQGASPPLHFGNGTRLTVT.

The chain uses TRBV7-9 and TRBJ1-2; TRBD1 aligns across 8 bases. This CDR3 spans 12 amino acids. CDR1 and CDR2 from the germline V gene are SEHNR and FQNEAQ (reference sequence). The ends lost 8 bases at V and 4 bases at J; junction bases unmatched: 3. CDR3 protein: CASPTGAYGYTF. The CDR3 DNA follows: TGTGCCAGCCCGACAGGGGCCTATGGCTACACCTTC.

V gene TRBV6-1 combines with J gene TRBJ2-7; maybe TRBD2 (6 bases). Per germline, CDR1 MNHNS and CDR2 SASEGT. V lost 3 bases to trimming and J lost 0 bases, with 12 bases between them. The CDR3 has 15 residues. The chain's CDR3 is CASSERGASSYEQYV. The CDR3 DNA reads as TGTGCCAGCAGTGAGCGCGGGGCGAGCTCCTACGAGCAGTACGTC.

The rearrangement uses TRBV7-2 and TRBJ1-2; 7 nucleotides line up with TRBD1. The length of the CDR3 is 18 residues. Germline V gene sequence: CDR1 SGHTA, CDR2 FQGNSA. V shed 5 bases, J shed 4 bases, and the junction held 19 bases outside the gene matches. Written as DNA, the CDR3 is TGTGCCAGCAGCCTAGGCTTTAGAGGGGGCCCCGAATCCTATGGCTACACCTTC. Its translation is CASSLGFRGGPESYGYTF.

This clonotype was counted at least ten times. The chain combines TRBV7-2 with TRBJ2-7; 7 nucleotides align to TRBD1. CDR1 and CDR2 from the germline V gene are SGHTA and FQGNSA. The CDR3 sequence is 13 residues long. V lost 5 bases to trimming and J lost 4 bases; unmatched junction nucleotides: 5. In nucleotides, the CDR3 is TGTGCCAGCAGCAAACAGGGGCTGTACGAGCAGTACTTC. Amino acids: CASSKQGLYEQYF.

The CDR3 loop is CASSHVDSGGPGSDTQYF. CDR3 DNA sequence: TGTGCCAGCAGCCACGTGGATAGCGGGGGCCCCGGGTCAGATACGCAGTATTTT. The V call is TRBV7-6, the J call TRBJ2-3; TRBD2 aligns across 9 bases. This CDR3 spans 18 amino acids. Looked up from germline, CDR1 is SGHVS and CDR2 is FNYEAQ. The V gene end was trimmed by 5 bases and the J gene end by 4 bases; junction bases not matched to a gene: 16.